This T cell receptor beta chain was recorded in a study of control samples from healthy donors and cancer patients (dated by TCRdb to 2018 to 2021). The library came from the immunoSEQ multiplex PCR assay. Entries here come from immuneACCESS through TCRdb and include only in-frame sequences with V and J called. Some clones fail to appear in such tables; in the studies checked, an unresolved V gene covers under half of the shortfall, and the cause of the remainder is unknown. Recorded for this sample are approximately 110,000 clones; approximately 93% of them occurred a single time. Of the sample, 7.8% falls within the top ten clones. V is pruned by 6 bases and J by 4 bases, leaving 15 bases of the junction without a gene match. Inclusive of the bounding cysteine and phenylalanine, the CDR3 is 18 residues long. Only CDR3 DNA is held: 54 bases, read in frame from base 1. CDR1 and CDR2 were assigned from the germline V gene as MDHEN and SYDVKM.

To note about this clone: Its antigen remains unidentified. Per-base qualities were not stored, and no clone one base away is much larger.

The V and J segments used are TRBV28 and TRBJ1-4, and 9 bases in between align with TRBD1. The source material was blood. The source is a woman between 18 and 29 years old in good health. The CDR3 reads CASRTPPGQGSDNEKLFF. Read as DNA, the sequence is TGTGCCAGCAGGACACCTCCGGGACAGGGTAGCGATAATGAAAAACTGTTTTTT. With the rest looked up from the reference TRBV28 and TRBJ1-4 genes rather than sequenced, the full variable domain is DVKVTQSSRYLVKRTGEKVFLECVQDMDHENMFWYRQDPGLGLRLIYFSYDVKMKEKGDIPEGYSVSREKKERFSLILESASTNQTSMYLCASRTPPGQGSDNEKLFFGSGTQLSVL.